This is a list of T cell receptor beta chains from one sample in a study of beta chain features in type 1 diabetes. The repertoire was sequenced with immunoSEQ multiplex PCR; TCRdb's copy has only in-frame clones and lacks some. Of under 500,000 clones in the sample, about 30% were seen once. Input material: naive CD4+ T cells from blood. The source of these receptors is a man between 18 and 35 years old in good health. Each CDR3 is given without its conserved first and last residue.

12,TRBV7-2,ASSLEPSSATQY
10,TRBV7-2,ASSASSYEQY
14,TRBV4-2,ASSQPGQSIGHEQY
10,TRBV29-1,SAGTGAETQY
10,TRBV28,ASSLQLDTQY
12,TRBV28,ASSLTGVGYGYT
12,TRBV7-9,ASSSGPSYNEQF
12,TRBV6-5,ASSSDRAPYEQY
13,TRBV7-6,ASSLRREREETQY
11,TRBV14,ASSHTPNTEAF
12,TRBV29-1,SGKDRGREETQY
14,TRBV5-8,ASSSGTSGSGNEQF
12,TRBV15,ATSRDSRGLEAF
13,TRBV5-1,ASSYPQGRGETQY
12,TRBV28,ASRLAGDAGELF
14,TRBV2,ASSSSGRAPENEQF
14,TRBV7-9,ASSATTGTQGYEQY
14,TRBV4-3,ASSLRAGGRTGELF
14,TRBV29-1,SVEDTGTRAYNEQF
11,TRBV6-5,ASRPDIGETQY
9,TRBV30,AWTGVGELF
14,TRBV11-2,ASSSRGAESTDTQY
11,TRBV30,AWSRQLNTEAF
11,TRBV7-2,ASSPLGGYEQY